The 2 T cell receptor beta chains listed next were all sequenced from one sample in a study of CD8 T cells in Susac syndrome (dated by TCRdb to the late 2010s). The library came from the immunoSEQ multiplex PCR assay. RNA was extracted with the RNeasy kit and 0.5 to 1 ug was reverse transcribed using random hexamers. The public reads were reprocessed in TCRdb via fastp at Q25 and MiXCR, keeping in-frame beta chains. Each entry is one CDR3 protein sequence, shown with its most common DNA and genes. This sample gives some 130,000 distinct CDR3 sequences in total; 75% to 90% of them show up just once. Around 0.5% of the sample lies in the top ten. The sequenced sample was CD8+ T cells from PBMCs. The receptors here all came from a human donor with multiple sclerosis.

V gene TRBV19 combines with J gene TRBJ2-2, with D perhaps given as TRBD1 or TRBD2 (5 bases each). V dropped 4 bases and J dropped 6 bases, with 12 bases sitting between them. The CDR3 runs 14 residues. Germline lookup yields CDR1 LNHDA and CDR2 SQIVND (reference sequence). The CDR3 bases are TGTGCCAGTAGTACGAGGGGTTTTTCCGGGGAGCTGTTTTTT. Amino acids: CASSTRGFSGELFF.

This chain links TRBV4-1 with TRBJ2-3, with 10 positions matching TRBD2. Germline V gives CDR1 MGHRA, CDR2 YSYEKL. The CDR3 is 17 residues long. Unmatched junction bases numbered 8, after V lost 3 bases and J lost 2 bases. The CDR3 nucleotides are TGCGCCAGCAGCCAGAACTTAGCGGGGGGCTCCACAGATACGCAGTATTTT. Translated: CASSQNLAGGSTDTQYF.